Listed below are T cell receptor beta chains from one sample, sequenced in a study of T cell responses to AZD1222 COVID-19 vaccine. TCRdb's copy holds only in-frame clones and misses some; the assay was immunoSEQ multiplex PCR. In the table there are 150,000 to 160,000 clones, about nine tenths of which are singletons. This material consisted of peripheral blood, taken 28 days after the second AZD1222 dose. The receptor source for this set is an adult who received the AZD1222 COVID-19 vaccine. The CDR3 runs from the conserved cysteine through the conserved F or W. D genes are given only for firm matches. Rows may omit the clone size; those that give it use once, few, many or a size class.

D gene,V gene,J gene,clone size,CDR3 protein,CDR3 DNA
-,TRBV27,TRBJ1-1,-,CASSLSGPGTTEAFF,TGTGCCAGCAGTTTATCGGGCCCAGGAACCACTGAAGCTTTCTTT
-,TRBV2,TRBJ2-1,-,CASSEAYNEQFF,TGTGCCAGCAGTGAAGCGTATAATGAGCAGTTCTTC
TRBD1,TRBV4-1,TRBJ2-1,-,CASSRLTGGYNEQFF,TGCGCCAGCAGCCGGCTGACAGGGGGCTACAATGAGCAGTTCTTC
-,TRBV2,TRBJ2-7,-,CASSGGPVYEQYF,TGTGCCAGCAGTGGTGGGCCCGTATACGAGCAGTACTTC
-,TRBV3-1/TRBV3-2,TRBJ2-4,-,CASSQEKVGDSFVKNIQYF,TGTGCCAGCAGCCAAGAAAAGGTGGGCGATAGCTTCGTCAAAAACATTCAGTACTTC
TRBD2,TRBV28,TRBJ2-2,-,CASSLGLADTGELFF,TGTGCCAGCAGTCTCGGACTAGCGGACACCGGGGAGCTGTTTTTT
-,TRBV28,TRBJ1-2,-,CASSLRQTLNYGYTF,TGTGCCAGCAGTTTAAGGCAGACTCTTAACTATGGCTACACCTTC
-,TRBV7-7,TRBJ1-3,once,CASSPGVSSGNTIYF,TGTGCTAGCAGCCCCGGGGTGAGCTCTGGAAACACCATATATTTT
-,TRBV6-2/TRBV6-3,TRBJ1-1,-,CASSGGVNTEAFF,TGTGCCAGCAGTGGGGGGGTGAACACTGAAGCTTTCTTT
-,TRBV5-1,TRBJ2-3,-,CASSLGGSGPDTQYF,TGCGCCAGCAGCTTGGGTGGGAGTGGCCCAGATACGCAGTATTTT
TRBD1,TRBV5-4,TRBJ2-2,-,CASSFRQGLTGELFF,TGTGCCAGCAGCTTCCGACAGGGATTAACCGGGGAGCTGTTTTTT
TRBD1,TRBV3-1/TRBV3-2,TRBJ2-1,-,CASSQGTGTGYNEQFF,TGTGCCAGCAGCCAAGGGACAGGGACCGGCTACAATGAGCAGTTCTTC
-,TRBV30,TRBJ1-1,-,CAWRMLGRRNTEAFF,TGTGCCTGGAGAATGCTGGGGCGGAGAAACACTGAAGCTTTCTTT
TRBD1,TRBV7-6,TRBJ1-1,-,CASSRTGGIEAFF,TGTGCCAGCAGTCGGACAGGGGGGATTGAAGCTTTCTTT
-,TRBV20-1,TRBJ2-3,-,CSAEYADTQYF,TGCAGTGCGGAGTACGCAGATACGCAGTATTTT
-,TRBV2,TRBJ2-5,-,CAIRKVSGDEQETQYF,TGTGCCATCCGGAAGGTATCGGGGGATGAACAAGAGACCCAGTACTTC
TRBD1,TRBV5-1,TRBJ2-5,-,CASGIQGKGETQYF,TGCGCCAGCGGAATACAGGGGAAGGGAGAGACCCAGTACTTC
TRBD1,TRBV25-1,TRBJ2-5,-,CASSEYGTGKETQYF,TGTGCCAGCAGTGAATATGGGACAGGGAAGGAGACCCAGTACTTC
-,TRBV7-3,TRBJ2-2,-,CASSPLGGVIGELFF,TGTGCCAGCAGCCCCCTAGGAGGGGTAATCGGGGAGCTGTTTTTT
-,TRBV29-1,TRBJ1-4,once,CSGGFGSTNEKLFF,TGCAGCGGAGGGTTTGGTTCAACTAATGAAAAACTGTTTTTT
-,TRBV4-3,TRBJ1-2,-,CASSPSRGLGYTF,TGCGCCAGCAGCCCTTCCCGAGGACTTGGCTACACCTTC
-,TRBV28,TRBJ2-1,-,CASRPTGSRGEQFF,TGTGCCAGCAGGCCGACAGGCTCTCGTGGTGAGCAGTTCTTC
TRBD1,TRBV6-5,TRBJ1-2,-,CASTGDRRYGYTF,TGTGCCAGCACCGGGGACAGGAGATATGGCTACACCTTC
-,TRBV9,TRBJ1-1,-,CASSVQDTDEAFF,TGTGCCAGCAGCGTACAAGACACCGATGAAGCTTTCTTT
-,TRBV7-2,TRBJ2-1,-,CASSLGLLRYNEQFF,TGTGCCAGCAGCCTCGGACTATTGCGCTACAATGAGCAGTTCTTC
-,TRBV7-2,TRBJ1-2,-,CASSLEYRVLTF,TGTGCCAGCAGCTTAGAGTACAGGGTTCTCACCTTC
-,TRBV6-5,TRBJ2-6,-,CASNHRGANVLTF,TGTGCCAGCAATCATAGGGGGGCCAACGTCCTGACTTTC
TRBD2,TRBV10-1,TRBJ2-1,-,CASQGLAGGGSYNEQFF,TGCGCCAGCCAGGGACTAGCGGGAGGAGGGTCCTACAATGAGCAGTTCTTC
TRBD1,TRBV15,TRBJ1-6,once,CATSEEGQGLGGGYNSPLHF,TGTGCCACCAGCGAAGAGGGACAGGGGTTAGGGGGGGGATATAATTCACCCCTCCACTTT
-,TRBV5-1,TRBJ1-1,-,CASSFSMNTEAFF,TGCGCCAGCAGCTTCTCGATGAACACTGAAGCTTTCTTT
-,TRBV12-1,TRBJ2-1,-,CASSSRRTLMVLIDEQFF,TGTGCCAGCAGCTCCCGGCGAACTTTGATGGTCCTCATTGATGAGCAGTTCTTC
TRBD2,TRBV2,TRBJ2-1,few,CASTDPLLAVSYNEQFF,TGTGCCAGCACCGATCCCTTACTAGCGGTCTCCTACAATGAGCAGTTCTTC
TRBD1,TRBV7-6,TRBJ1-4,-,CASSSRITTGHEKLFF,TGTGCCAGCAGCTCGAGGATAACGACAGGGCACGAAAAACTGTTTTTT
-,TRBV18,TRBJ2-1,-,CASSYEVYNEQFF,TGTGCCAGCTCATACGAGGTATACAATGAGCAGTTCTTC
TRBD1,TRBV20-1,TRBJ1-2,-,CSAAGGGGYTF,TGCAGTGCGGCAGGGGGTGGCGGCTACACCTTC
TRBD1,TRBV28,TRBJ2-7,-,CASSFNIGGGRGRFEQYF,TGTGCCAGCAGTTTTAATATCGGAGGTGGCAGGGGGCGCTTCGAGCAGTACTTC
TRBD1,TRBV28,TRBJ2-1,-,CASSTRDRGDNEQFF,TGTGCCAGCAGTACCCGGGACAGGGGGGACAATGAGCAGTTCTTC
-,TRBV5-1,TRBJ2-7,-,CASSLGAYEQYF,TGCGCCAGCAGCTTGGGGGCTTACGAGCAGTACTTC
-,TRBV20-1,TRBJ2-1,-,CSASRESSYNEQFF,TGCAGTGCTAGTCGGGAGAGCTCCTACAATGAGCAGTTCTTC
-,TRBV28,TRBJ1-5,-,CASSIQIISNQPQHF,TGTGCCAGCAGTATACAGATCATTAGCAATCAGCCCCAGCATTTT
-,TRBV19,TRBJ1-5,-,CASSTQIQQPQHF,TGTGCCAGTAGTACTCAAATACAACAGCCCCAGCATTTT
TRBD2,TRBV2,TRBJ2-2,-,CASSVAGGSYTGELFF,TGTGCCAGCAGTGTTGCGGGAGGGAGTTACACCGGGGAGCTGTTTTTT
TRBD1,TRBV28,TRBJ2-2,few,CASSLGTGGISGELFF,TGTGCCAGCAGTTTAGGGACAGGGGGAATCTCCGGGGAGCTGTTTTTT
-,TRBV28,TRBJ1-6,-,CASSFRGDNSPLHF,TGTGCCAGCAGTTTCCGAGGAGATAATTCACCCCTCCACTTT
TRBD2,TRBV6-1,TRBJ2-1,-,CASRDRSGTYNEQFF,TGTGCCAGCAGGGATCGCAGCGGGACTTACAATGAGCAGTTCTTC
TRBD1,TRBV2,TRBJ2-1,-,CASSRDRVGYEQFF,TGTGCCAGCAGCCGGGACAGGGTAGGGTATGAGCAGTTCTTC
-,TRBV7-2,TRBJ2-2,once,CASSSQIGRGGTGELFF,TGTGCCAGCAGCTCCCAAATTGGCAGGGGTGGGACCGGGGAGCTGTTTTTT
-,TRBV19,TRBJ1-2,-,CASSPNNYGYTF,TGTGCCAGTAGTCCAAATAACTATGGCTACACCTTC
-,TRBV12-3/TRBV12-4,TRBJ2-3,-,CASNRDSHTQYF,TGTGCCAGCAACAGGGATAGCCATACGCAGTATTTT
-,TRBV30,TRBJ2-7,-,CAWTRQGSLREQYF,TGTGCCTGGACCCGGCAGGGGTCTTTGCGGGAGCAGTACTTC